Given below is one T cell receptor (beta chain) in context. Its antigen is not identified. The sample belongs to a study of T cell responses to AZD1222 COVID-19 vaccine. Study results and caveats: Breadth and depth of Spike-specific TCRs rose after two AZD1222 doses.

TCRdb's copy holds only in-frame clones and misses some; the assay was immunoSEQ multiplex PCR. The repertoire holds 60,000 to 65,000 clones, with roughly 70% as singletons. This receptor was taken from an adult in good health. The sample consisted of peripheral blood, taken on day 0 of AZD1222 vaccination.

Written as DNA, the CDR3 is TGTGCCAGCAGCCCCAGGGACGGATCCTTTGGAAACACCATATATTTT. The encoded protein is CASSPRDGSFGNTIYF. The chain joins TRBV9 to TRBJ1-3; D might be TRBD1 (5 bases). Looked up from germline, CDR1 is SGDLS and CDR2 is YYNGEE. The CDR3 totals 16 residues. Trimming removed 4 bases at V and 3 bases at J, with 17 bases between.